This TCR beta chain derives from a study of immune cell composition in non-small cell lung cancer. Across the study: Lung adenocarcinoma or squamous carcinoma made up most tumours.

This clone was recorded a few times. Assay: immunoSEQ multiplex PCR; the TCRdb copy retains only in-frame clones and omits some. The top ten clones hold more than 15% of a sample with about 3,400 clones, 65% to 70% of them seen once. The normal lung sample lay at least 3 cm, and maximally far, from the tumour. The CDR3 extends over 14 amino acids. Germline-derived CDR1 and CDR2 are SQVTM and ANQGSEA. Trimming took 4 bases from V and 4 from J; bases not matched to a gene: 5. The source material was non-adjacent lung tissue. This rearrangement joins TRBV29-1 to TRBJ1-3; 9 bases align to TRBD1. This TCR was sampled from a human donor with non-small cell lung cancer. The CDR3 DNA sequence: TGCAGCGTTGTGGACAGGGGCCTAGGAAACACCATATATTTT. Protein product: CSVVDRGLGNTIYF. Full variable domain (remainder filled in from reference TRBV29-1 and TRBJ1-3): SAVISQKPSRDICQRGTSLTIQCQVDSQVTMMFWYRQQPGQSLTLIATANQGSEATYESGFVIDKFPISRPNLTFSTLTVSNMSPEDSSIYLCSVVDRGLGNTIYFGEGSWLTVV.